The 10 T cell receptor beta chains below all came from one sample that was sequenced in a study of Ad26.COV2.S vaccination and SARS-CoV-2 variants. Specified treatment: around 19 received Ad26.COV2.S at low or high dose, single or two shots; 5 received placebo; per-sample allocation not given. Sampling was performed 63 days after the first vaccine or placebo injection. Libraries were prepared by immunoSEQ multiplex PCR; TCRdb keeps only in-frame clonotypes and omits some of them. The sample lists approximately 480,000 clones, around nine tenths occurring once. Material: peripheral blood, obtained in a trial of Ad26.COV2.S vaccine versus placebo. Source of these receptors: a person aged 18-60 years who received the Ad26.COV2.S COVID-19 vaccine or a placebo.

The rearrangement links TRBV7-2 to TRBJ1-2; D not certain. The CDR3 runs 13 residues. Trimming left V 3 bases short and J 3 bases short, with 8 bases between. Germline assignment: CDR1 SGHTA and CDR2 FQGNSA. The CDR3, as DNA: TGTGCCAGCAGCTTGTGGGGAGACTATGGCTACACCTTC. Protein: CASSLWGDYGYTF. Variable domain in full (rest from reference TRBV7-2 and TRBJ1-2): GAGVSQSPSNKVTEKGKDVELRCDPISGHTALYWYRQSLGQGLEFLIYFQGNSAPDKSGLPSDRFSAERTGGSVSTLTIQRTQQEDSAVYLCASSLWGDYGYTFGSGTRLTVV.

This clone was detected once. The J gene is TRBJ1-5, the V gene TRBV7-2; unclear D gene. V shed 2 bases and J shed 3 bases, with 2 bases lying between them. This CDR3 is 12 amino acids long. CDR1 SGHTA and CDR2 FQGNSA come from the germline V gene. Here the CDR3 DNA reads TGTGCCAGCAGCTTATTCAATCAGCCCCAGCATTTT. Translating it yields CASSLFNQPQHF.

This chain's CDR3 is CASSSQGMRYEQYF. The CDR3 nucleotides read TGCGCCAGCAGCTCACAGGGGATGCGCTACGAGCAGTACTTC. The chain joins TRBV5-1 to TRBJ2-7; 7 bases map to TRBD1. This CDR3 has 14 amino acids. Germline-derived CDR1 and CDR2 are SGHRS and YFSETQ. J gave up 3 bases and V 3 bases, and 6 bases lay outside the gene matches.

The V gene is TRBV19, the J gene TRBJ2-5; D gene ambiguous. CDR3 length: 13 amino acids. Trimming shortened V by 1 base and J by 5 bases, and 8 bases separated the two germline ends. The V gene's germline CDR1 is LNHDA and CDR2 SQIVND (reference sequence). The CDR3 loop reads CASSIVSGETQYF. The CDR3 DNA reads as TGTGCCAGTAGTATAGTATCCGGGGAGACCCAGTACTTC.

The CDR3 loop is CASSSNSGRVGEQYF. The DNA for the CDR3 is TGTGCCAGCAGTTCAAATAGCGGGAGGGTGGGCGAGCAGTACTTC. The J gene is TRBJ2-7, the V gene TRBV27; 11 positions agree with TRBD2. Germline V lookup: CDR1 MNHEY, CDR2 SMNVEV (reference sequence). Trimming removed 4 bases from V and 6 bases from J; junction bases left unmatched: 8. The CDR3 consists of 15 residues.

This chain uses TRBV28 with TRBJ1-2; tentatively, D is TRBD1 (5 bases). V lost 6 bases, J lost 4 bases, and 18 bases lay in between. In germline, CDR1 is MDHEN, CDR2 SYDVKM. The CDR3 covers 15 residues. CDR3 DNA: TGTGCCAGCAGAAACTTATGGGACGGCCCCTATGGCTACACCTTC. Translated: CASRNLWDGPYGYTF.

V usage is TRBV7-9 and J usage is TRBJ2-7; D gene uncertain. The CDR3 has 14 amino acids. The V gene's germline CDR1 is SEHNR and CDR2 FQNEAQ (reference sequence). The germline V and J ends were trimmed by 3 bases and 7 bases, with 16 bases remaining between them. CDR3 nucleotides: TGTGCCAGCAGCTTTCCCACCACCCCACCGGAGCAGTACTTC. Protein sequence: CASSFPTTPPEQYF.

CDR3 protein: CASRDHRAWNTEAFF. As DNA, the CDR3 is TGTGCCAGCAGAGACCACAGGGCCTGGAACACTGAAGCTTTCTTT. The V and J genes are TRBV2 and TRBJ1-1; D possibly corresponds to TRBD1 (6 bases). The V gene lost 6 bases and the J gene lost 1 base, with 15 bases spanning the gap. The CDR3 extends over 15 amino acids. Germline assignment: CDR1 SNHLY and CDR2 FYNNEI. Full variable domain (rest looked up from reference TRBV2 and TRBJ1-1): EPEVTQTPSHQVTQMGQEVILRCVPISNHLYFYWYRQILGQKVEFLVSFYNNEISEKSEIFDDQFSVERPDGSNFTLKIRSTKLEDSAMYFCASRDHRAWNTEAFFGQGTRLTVV.

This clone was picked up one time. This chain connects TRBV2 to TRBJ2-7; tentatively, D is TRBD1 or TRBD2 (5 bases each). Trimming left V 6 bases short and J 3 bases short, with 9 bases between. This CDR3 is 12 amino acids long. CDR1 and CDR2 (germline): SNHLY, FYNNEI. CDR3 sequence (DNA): TGTGCCAGCAGGGGGGACGGCTACGAGCAGTACTTC. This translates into CASRGDGYEQYF.

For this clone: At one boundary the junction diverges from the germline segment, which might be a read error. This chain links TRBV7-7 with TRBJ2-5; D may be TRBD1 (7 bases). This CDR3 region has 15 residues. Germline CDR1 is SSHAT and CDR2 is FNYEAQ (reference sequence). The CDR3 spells CASSLSAGQQETQYF. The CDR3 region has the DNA TGTGCTAGCAGCTTATCCGCGGGACAGCAAGAGACCCAGTACTTC.